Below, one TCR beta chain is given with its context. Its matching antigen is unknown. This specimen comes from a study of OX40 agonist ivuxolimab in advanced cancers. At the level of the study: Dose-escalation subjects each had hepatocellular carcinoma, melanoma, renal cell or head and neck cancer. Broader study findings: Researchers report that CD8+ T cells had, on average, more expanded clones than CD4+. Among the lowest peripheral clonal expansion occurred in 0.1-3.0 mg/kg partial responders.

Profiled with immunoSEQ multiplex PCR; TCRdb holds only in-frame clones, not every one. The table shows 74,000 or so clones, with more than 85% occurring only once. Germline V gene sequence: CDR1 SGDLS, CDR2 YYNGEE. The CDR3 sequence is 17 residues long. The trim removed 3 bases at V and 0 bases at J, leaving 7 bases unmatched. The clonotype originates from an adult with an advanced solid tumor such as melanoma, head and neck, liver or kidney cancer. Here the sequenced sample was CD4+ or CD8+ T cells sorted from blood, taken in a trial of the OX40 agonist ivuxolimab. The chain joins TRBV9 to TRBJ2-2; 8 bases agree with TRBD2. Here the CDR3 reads CASSGTLAGPNTGELFF. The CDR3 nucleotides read TGTGCCAGCAGCGGTACGTTAGCGGGACCGAACACCGGGGAGCTGTTTTTT.